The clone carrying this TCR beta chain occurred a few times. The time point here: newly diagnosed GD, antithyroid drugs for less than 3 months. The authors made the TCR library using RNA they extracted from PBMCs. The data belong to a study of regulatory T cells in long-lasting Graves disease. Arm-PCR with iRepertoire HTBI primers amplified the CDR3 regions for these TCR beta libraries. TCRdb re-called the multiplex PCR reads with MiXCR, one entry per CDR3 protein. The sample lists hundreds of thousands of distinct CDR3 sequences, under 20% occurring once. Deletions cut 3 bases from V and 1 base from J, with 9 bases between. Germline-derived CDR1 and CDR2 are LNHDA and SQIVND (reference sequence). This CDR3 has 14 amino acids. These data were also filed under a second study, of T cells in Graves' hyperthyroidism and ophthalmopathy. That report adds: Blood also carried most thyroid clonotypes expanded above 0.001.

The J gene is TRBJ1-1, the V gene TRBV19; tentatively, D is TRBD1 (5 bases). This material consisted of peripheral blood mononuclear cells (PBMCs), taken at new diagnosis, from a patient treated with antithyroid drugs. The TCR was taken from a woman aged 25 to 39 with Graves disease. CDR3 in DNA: TGTGCCAGTAGTATCGGGACGCGGAACACTGAAGCTTTCTTT. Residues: CASSIGTRNTEAFF.